This T cell receptor (beta chain) emerged from a study of blood T cell repertoires in COVID-19. CDR1 LGHDT and CDR2 YNNKEL come from the germline V gene (reference sequence). The CDR3 consists of 22 residues. V lost 0 bases to trimming and J lost 5 bases; unmatched junction nucleotides: 21. Assay: immunoSEQ multiplex PCR; the TCRdb copy retains only in-frame clones and omits some. The sample contains about 150,000 clones, over 80% of which appear only once. The sample consisted of peripheral blood. The receptor was isolated from a woman aged 60 to 75 with acute or convalescent COVID-19. The chain links TRBV3-1 (or the pseudogene TRBV3-2) to TRBJ2-5; TRBD2 matches 13 bases. CDR3 DNA sequence: TGTGCCAGCAGCCAAGATATCCCCTGTTCCTCACTAGCGGGGGGGCCGGGGGAGACCCAGTACTTC. Its translation is CASSQDIPCSSLAGGPGETQYF.